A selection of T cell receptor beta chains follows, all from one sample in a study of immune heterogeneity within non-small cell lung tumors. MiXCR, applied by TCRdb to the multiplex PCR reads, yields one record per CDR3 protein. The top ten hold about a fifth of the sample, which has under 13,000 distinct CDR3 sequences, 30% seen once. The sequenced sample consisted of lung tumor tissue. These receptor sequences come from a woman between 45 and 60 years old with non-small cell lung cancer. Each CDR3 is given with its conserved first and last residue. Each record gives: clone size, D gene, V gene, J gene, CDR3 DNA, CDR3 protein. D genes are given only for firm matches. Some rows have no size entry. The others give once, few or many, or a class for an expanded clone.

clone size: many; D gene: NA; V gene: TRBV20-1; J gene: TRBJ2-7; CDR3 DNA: TGCAGTGCCGGCAGGGACACCTACGAGCAGTACTTC; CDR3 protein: CSAGRDTYEQYF
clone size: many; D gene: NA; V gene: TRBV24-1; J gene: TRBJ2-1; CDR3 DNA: TGTGCCACCAGTGATTTGGGGCGAGGGGGTGAGCAGTTCTTC; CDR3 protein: CATSDLGRGGEQFF
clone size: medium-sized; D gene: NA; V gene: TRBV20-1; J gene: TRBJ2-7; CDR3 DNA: TGCAGTGTCCCAGGAAAGCTGCACGAGCAGTACTTC; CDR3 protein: CSVPGKLHEQYF
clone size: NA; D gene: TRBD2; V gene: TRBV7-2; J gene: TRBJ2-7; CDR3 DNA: TGTGCCAGCAGCTTAGCGAGGACTAGCGGCTACGAGCAGTACTTC; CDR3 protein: CASSLARTSGYEQYF
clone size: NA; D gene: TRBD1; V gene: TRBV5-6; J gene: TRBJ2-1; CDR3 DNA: TGTGCCAGCAACCATTTTACCGACAGGGGGCGCAATAATGAGCAGTTCTTC; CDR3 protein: CASNHFTDRGRNNEQFF
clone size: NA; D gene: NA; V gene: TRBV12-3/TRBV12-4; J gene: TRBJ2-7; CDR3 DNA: TGTGCCAGCAGTGGCCCGGGCAGGGCGGTGAACGAGCAGTACTTC; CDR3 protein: CASSGPGRAVNEQYF
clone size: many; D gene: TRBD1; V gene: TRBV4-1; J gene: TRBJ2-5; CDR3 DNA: TGCGCCAGCAGCCATGGACAGGGGTTTCTGGAGACCCAGTACTTC; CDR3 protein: CASSHGQGFLETQYF
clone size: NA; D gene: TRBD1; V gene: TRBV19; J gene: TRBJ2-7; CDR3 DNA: TGTGCCAGCAGGACAGGGGACGAGCAGTACTTC; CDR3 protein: CASRTGDEQYF
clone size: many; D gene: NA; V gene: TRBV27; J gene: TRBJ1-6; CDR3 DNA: TGTGCCAGCAGTTTCGGGGGGGCCCGGTATTCACCCCTCCACTTT; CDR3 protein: CASSFGGARYSPLHF
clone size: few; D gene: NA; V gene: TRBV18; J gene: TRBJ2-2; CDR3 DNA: TGTGCCAGCATCGAAAGGGTCACCGGGGAGCTGTTTTTT; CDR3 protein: CASIERVTGELFF
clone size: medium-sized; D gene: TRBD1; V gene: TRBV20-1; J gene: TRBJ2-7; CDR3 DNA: TGCAGTGCTAGTGGACCCGGGACAGCTGGTTACGAGCAGTACTTC; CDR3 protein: CSASGPGTAGYEQYF
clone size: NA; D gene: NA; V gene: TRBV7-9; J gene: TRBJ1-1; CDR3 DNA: TGTGCCAGCAGCTTAGTTGGAGGACCTTCTGAAGCTTTATTT; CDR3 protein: CASSLVGGPSEALF
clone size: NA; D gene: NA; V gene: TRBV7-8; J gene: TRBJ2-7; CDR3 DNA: TGTGCCAGCAGCGGGGGGGCAAAATCCTACGAGCAGTACTTC; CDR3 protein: CASSGGAKSYEQYF
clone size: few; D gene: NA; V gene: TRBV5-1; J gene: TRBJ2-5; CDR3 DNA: TGCGCCAGCAGCTCCGGCGGGCTTACAATACCAGAGACCCAGTACTTC; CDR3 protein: CASSSGGLTIPETQYF
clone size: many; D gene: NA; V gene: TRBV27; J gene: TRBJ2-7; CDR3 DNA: TGTGCCAGCAGACCCTCAGGGACCTACGAGCAGTACTTC; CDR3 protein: CASRPSGTYEQYF
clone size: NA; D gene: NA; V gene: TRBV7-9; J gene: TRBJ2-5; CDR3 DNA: TGTGCCAGCAGCCCTCGGATACAGCCCCAAGAGACCCAGTACTTC; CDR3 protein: CASSPRIQPQETQYF
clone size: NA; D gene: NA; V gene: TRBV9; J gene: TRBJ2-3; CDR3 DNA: TGTGCCAGCAGCCGATCCAGCGGTGGCTTGACGCAGTATTTT; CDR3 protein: CASSRSSGGLTQYF